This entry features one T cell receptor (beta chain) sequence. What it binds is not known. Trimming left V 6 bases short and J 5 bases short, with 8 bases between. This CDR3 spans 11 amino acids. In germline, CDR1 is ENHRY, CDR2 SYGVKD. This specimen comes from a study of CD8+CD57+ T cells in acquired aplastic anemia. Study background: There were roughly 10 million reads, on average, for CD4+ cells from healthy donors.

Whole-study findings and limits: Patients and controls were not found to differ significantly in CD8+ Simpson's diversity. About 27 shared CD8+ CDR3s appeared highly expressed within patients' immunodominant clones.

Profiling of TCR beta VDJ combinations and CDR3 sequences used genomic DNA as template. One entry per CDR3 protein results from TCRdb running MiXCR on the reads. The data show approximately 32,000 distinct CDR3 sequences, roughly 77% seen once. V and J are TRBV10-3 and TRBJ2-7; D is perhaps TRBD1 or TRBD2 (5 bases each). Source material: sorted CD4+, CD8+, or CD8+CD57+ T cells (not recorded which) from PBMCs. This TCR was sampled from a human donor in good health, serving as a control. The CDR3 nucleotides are TGTGCCATCAGAGGGGACCACGAGCAGTACTTC. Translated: CAIRGDHEQYF.